Reported below is one TCR beta chain. There are 15 residues in the CDR3. The junction had 6 bases not matched to a gene; V was cut back by 1 base and J by 5 bases. From germline, CDR1 is SGHTA and CDR2 FQGNSA. These data come from a study of CD8 T cells in Susac syndrome. cDNA came from about 0.46 to 1 ug RNA primed by random hexamers. TCRdb re-called the immunoSEQ multiplex PCR reads with MiXCR, one entry per CDR3 protein. Seen here are 200,000 to 250,000 distinct CDR3 sequences, over 90% observed once, and the top ten hold about 0.08%. Blood CD8+ and CD4+ T cells underwent high-throughput TCR beta sequencing. Multiple sclerosis controls were treatment-naive patients with stable or active relapsing-remitting disease. Purification of the CD8+ and CD4+ T cells relied on negative isolation, and TEMRA cells underwent FACS enrichment.

The V gene is TRBV7-2, the J gene TRBJ2-7; 9 nucleotides line up with TRBD2. Sequencing used CD4+ T cells from PBMCs. The receptor was derived from a human donor with multiple sclerosis. CDR3 DNA: TGTGCCAGCAGCTTAGACCGCGGGGGGGTGGACGAGCAGTACTTC. Protein product: CASSLDRGGVDEQYF.